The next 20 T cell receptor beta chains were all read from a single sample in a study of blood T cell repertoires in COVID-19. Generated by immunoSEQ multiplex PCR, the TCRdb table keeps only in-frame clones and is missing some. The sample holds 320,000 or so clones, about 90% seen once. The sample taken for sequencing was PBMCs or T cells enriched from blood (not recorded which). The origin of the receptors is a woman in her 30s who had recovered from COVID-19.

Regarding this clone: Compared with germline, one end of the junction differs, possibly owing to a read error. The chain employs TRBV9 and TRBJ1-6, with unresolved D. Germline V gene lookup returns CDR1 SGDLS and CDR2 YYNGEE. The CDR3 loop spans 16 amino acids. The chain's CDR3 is CASNVMEGRIDSPLHF. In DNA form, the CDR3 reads TGTGCCAGCAACGTAATGGAAGGGAGGATTGATTCACCCCTCCACTTT.

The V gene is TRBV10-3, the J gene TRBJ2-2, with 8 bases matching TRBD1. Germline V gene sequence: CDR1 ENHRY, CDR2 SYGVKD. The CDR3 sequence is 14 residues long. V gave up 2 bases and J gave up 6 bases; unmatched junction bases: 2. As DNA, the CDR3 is TGTGCCATCAGTGAGCGACAGGGGTCCGGGGAGCTGTTTTTT. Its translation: CAISERQGSGELFF.

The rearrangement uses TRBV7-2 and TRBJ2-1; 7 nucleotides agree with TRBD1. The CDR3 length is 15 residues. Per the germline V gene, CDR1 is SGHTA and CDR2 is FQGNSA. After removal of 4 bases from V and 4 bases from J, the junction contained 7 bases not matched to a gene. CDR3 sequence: CASSSQRGHYNEQFF. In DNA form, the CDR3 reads TGTGCCAGCAGCTCGCAGAGGGGGCATTACAATGAGCAGTTCTTC.

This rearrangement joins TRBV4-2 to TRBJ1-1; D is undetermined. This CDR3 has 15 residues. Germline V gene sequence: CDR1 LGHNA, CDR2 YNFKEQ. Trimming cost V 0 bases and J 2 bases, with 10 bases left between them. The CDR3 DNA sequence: TGTGCCAGCAGCCAAGATGTACAGTATAACACTGAAGCTTTCTTT. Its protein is CASSQDVQYNTEAFF.

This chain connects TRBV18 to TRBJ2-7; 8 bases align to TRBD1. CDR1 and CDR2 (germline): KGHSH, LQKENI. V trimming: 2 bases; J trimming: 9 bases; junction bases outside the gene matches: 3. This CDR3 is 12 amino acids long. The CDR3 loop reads CASSPDDRGQYF. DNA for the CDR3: TGTGCCAGCTCACCAGATGACAGGGGGCAGTACTTC.

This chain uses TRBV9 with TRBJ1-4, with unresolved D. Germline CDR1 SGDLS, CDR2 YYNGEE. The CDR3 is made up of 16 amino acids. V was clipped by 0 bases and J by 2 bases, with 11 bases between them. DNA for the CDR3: TGTGCCAGCAGCGTAGGGCGGAGGTCGACTAATGAAAAACTGTTTTTT. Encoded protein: CASSVGRRSTNEKLFF.

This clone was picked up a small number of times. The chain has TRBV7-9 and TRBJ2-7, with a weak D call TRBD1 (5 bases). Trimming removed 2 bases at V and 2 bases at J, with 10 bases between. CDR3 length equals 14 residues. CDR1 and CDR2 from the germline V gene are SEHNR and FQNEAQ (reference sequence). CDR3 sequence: CASSLSAQAYEQYF. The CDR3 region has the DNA TGTGCCAGCAGCTTATCGGCACAGGCCTACGAGCAGTACTTC.

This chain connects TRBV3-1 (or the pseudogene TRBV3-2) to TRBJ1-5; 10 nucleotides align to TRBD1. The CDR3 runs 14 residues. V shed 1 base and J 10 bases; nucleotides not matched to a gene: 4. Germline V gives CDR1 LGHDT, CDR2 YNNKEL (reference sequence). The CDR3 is CASSQGTGGSPQHF. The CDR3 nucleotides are TGTGCCAGCAGCCAAGGGACAGGGGGTAGTCCCCAGCATTTT.

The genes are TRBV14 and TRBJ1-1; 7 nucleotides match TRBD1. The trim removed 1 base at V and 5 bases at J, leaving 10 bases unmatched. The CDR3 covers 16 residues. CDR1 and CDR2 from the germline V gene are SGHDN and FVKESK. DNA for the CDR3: TGTGCCAGCAGCCAAGCGACAGGGACGTTCGTGACTGAAGCTTTCTTT. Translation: CASSQATGTFVTEAFF.

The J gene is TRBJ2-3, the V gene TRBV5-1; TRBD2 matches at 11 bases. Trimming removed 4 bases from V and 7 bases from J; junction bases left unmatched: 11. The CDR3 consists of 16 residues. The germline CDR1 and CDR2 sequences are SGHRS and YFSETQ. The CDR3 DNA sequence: TGCGCCAGCAGCCCCTTAGCGGGGGGGCCGCCGAATACGCAGTATTTT. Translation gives CASSPLAGGPPNTQYF. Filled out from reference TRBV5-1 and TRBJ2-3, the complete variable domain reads KAGVTQTPRYLIKTRGQQVTLSCSPISGHRSVSWYQQTPGQGLQFLFEYFSETQRNKGNFPGRFSGRQFSNSRSEMNVSTLELGDSALYLCASSPLAGGPPNTQYFGPGTRLTVL.

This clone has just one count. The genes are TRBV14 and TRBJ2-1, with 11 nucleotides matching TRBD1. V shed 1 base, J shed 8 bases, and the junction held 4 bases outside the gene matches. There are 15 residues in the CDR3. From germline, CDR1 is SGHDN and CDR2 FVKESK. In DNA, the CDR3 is TGTGCCAGCAGCCAAGCCTGGACAGGGGGCGATGAGCAGTTCTTC. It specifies CASSQAWTGGDEQFF.

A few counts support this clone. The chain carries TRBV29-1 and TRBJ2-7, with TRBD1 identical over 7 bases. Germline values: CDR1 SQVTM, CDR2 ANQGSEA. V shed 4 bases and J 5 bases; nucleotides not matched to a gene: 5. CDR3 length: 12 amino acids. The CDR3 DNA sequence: TGCAGCGTTGCTACAGGGGCTGACGAGCAGTACTTC. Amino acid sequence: CSVATGADEQYF.

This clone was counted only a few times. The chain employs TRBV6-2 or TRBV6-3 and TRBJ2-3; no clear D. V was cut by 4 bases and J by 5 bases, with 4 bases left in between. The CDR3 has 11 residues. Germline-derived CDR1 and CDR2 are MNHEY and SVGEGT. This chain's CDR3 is CASSSIDTQYF. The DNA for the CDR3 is TGTGCCAGCAGTTCTATAGATACGCAGTATTTT.

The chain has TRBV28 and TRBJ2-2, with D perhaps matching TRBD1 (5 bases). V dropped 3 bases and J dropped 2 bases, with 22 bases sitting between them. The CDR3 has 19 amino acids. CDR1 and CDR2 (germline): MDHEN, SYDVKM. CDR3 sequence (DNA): TGTGCCAGCAGTTTGGGTCCTTGGGGCAGTCGCAGCAACACCGGGGAGCTGTTTTTT. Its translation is CASSLGPWGSRSNTGELFF.

DNA for the CDR3: TGCGCCAGCAGTGGGATTGGGCAGTCCCAGAACACCGGGGAGCTGTTTTTT. It translates to CASSGIGQSQNTGELFF. V usage is TRBV10-2 and J usage is TRBJ2-2; D gene ambiguous. Germline CDR1 reads WSHSY; CDR2 reads SAAADI. This CDR3 region has 17 residues. Trimming shortened V by 4 bases and J by 1 base, and 16 bases separated the two germline ends.

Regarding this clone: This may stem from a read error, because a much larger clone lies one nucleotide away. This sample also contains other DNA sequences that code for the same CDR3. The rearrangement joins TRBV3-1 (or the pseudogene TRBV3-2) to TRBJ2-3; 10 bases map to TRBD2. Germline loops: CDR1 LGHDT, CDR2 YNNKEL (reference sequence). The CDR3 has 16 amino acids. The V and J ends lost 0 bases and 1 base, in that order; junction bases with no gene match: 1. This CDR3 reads CASSQDLAGGTDTQYF. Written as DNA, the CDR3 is TGTGCCAGCAGCCAAGATCTAGCGGGGGGCACAGATACGCAGTATTTT.

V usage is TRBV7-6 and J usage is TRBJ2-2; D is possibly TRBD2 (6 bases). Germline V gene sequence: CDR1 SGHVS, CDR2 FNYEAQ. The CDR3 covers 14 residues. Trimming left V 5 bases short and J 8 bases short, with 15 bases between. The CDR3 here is CASSRLASVGELFF. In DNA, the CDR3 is TGTGCCAGCAGCCGCCTAGCGTCGGTTGGGGAGCTGTTTTTT.

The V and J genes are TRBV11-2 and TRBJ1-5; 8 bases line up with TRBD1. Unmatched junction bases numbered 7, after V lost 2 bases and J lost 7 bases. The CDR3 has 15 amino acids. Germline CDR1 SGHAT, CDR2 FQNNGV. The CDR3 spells CASSLSSDRVQPQHF. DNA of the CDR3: TGTGCCAGCAGCTTAAGCTCGGACAGGGTACAGCCCCAGCATTTT.

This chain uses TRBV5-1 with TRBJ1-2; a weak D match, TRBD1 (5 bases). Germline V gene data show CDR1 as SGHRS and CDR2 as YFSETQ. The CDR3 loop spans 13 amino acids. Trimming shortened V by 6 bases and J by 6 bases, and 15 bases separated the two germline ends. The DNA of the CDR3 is TGCGCCAGCATATTGTGGCCAGGGCATGGCTACACCTTC. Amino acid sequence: CASILWPGHGYTF.

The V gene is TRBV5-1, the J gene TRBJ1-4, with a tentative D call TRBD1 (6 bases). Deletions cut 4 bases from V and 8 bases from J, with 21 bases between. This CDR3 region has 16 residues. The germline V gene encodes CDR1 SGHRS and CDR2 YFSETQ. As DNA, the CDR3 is TGCGCCAGCAGCCTCGGGACATCGGATTTTGGGGAAAAACTGTTTTTT. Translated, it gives CASSLGTSDFGEKLFF.